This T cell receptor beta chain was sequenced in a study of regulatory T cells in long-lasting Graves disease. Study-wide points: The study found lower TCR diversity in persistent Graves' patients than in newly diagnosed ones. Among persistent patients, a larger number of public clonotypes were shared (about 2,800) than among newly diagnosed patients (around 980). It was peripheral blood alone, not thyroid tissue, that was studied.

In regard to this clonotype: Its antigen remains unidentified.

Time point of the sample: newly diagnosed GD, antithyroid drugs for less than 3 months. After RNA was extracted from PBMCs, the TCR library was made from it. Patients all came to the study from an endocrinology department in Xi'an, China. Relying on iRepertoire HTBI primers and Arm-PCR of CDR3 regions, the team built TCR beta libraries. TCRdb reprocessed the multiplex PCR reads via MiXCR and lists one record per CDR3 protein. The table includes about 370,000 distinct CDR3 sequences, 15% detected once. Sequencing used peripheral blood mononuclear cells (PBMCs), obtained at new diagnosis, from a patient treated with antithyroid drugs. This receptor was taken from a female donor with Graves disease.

The CDR3, as DNA: TGTGCCAGCAGCCCAGAAGGTCAGGGGTACACTGAAGCTTTCTTT. It encodes CASSPEGQGYTEAFF. The genes are TRBV5-4 and TRBJ1-1, with a possible D match to TRBD1 (6 bases). Germline V gives CDR1 SGHNT, CDR2 YYREEE (reference sequence). This CDR3 has 15 residues. The V gene lost 4 bases and the J gene lost 3 bases, with 16 bases spanning the gap.